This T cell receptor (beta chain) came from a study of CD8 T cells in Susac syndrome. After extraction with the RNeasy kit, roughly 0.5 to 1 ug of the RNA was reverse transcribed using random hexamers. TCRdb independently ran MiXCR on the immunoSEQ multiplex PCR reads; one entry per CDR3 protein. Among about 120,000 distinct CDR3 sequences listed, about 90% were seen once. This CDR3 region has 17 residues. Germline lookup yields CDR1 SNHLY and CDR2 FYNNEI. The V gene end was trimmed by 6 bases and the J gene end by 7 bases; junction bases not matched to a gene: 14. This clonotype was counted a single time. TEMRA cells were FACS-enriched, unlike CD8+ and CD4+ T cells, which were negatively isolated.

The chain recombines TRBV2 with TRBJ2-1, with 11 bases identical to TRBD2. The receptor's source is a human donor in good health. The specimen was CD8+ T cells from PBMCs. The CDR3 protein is CASSDSPSGRRGNEQFF. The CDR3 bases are TGTGCCAGCAGCGATTCCCCTAGCGGGAGGCGTGGGAATGAGCAGTTCTTC.